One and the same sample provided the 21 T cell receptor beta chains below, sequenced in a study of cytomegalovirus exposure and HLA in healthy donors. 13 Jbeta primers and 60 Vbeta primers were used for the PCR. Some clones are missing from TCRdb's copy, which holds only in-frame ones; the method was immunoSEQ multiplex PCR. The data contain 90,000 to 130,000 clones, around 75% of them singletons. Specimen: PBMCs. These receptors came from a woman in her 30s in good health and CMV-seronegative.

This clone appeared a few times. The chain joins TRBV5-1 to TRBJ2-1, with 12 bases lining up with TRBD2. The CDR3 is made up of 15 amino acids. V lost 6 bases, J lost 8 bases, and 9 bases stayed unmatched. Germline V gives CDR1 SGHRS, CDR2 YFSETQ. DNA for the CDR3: TGCGCCAGCAACCCTTCTAGCGGGGGGGCCCATGAGCAGTTCTTC. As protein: CASNPSSGGAHEQFF. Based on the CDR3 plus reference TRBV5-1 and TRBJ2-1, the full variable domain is KAGVTQTPRYLIKTRGQQVTLSCSPISGHRSVSWYQQTPGQGLQFLFEYFSETQRNKGNFPGRFSGRQFSNSRSEMNVSTLELGDSALYLCASNPSSGGAHEQFFGPGTRLTVL.

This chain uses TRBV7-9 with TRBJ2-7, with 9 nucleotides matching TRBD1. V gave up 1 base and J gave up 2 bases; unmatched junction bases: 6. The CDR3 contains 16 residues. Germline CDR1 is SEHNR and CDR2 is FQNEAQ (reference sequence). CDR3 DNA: TGTGCCAGCAGCTTAGGACAGGGGGTCCTCGCCTACGAGCAGTACTTC. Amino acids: CASSLGQGVLAYEQYF.

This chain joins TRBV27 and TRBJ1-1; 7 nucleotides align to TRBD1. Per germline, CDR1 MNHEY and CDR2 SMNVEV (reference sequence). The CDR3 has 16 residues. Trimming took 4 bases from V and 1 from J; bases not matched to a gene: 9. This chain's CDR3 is CASSSNLQGTNTEAFF. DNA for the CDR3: TGTGCCAGCAGTTCAAACCTACAGGGGACGAACACTGAAGCTTTCTTT.

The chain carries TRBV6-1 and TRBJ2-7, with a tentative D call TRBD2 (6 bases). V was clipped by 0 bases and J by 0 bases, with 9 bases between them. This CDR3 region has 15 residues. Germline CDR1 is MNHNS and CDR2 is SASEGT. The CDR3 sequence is CASSEALSGSYEQYF. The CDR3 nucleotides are TGTGCCAGCAGTGAAGCGCTTAGCGGCTCCTACGAGCAGTACTTC.

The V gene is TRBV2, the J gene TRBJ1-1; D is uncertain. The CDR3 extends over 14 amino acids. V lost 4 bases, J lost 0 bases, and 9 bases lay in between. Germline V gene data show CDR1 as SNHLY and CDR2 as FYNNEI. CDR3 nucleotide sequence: TGTGCCAGCAGTGTTGCAGCGATGAACACTGAAGCTTTCTTT. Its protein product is CASSVAAMNTEAFF.

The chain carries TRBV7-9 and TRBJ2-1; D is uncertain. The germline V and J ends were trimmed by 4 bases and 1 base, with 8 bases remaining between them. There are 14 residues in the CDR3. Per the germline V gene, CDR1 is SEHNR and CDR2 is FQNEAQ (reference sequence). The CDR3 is CASSYLESYNEQFF. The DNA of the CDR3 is TGTGCCAGCAGCTACCTAGAGTCCTACAATGAGCAGTTCTTC.

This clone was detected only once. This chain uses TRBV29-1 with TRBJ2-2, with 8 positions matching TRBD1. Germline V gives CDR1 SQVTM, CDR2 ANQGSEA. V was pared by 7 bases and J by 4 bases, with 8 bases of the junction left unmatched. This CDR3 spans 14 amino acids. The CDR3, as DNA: TGCAGCGCCTCAGGGGGCCCGGGCACCGGGGAGCTGTTTTTT. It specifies CSASGGPGTGELFF.

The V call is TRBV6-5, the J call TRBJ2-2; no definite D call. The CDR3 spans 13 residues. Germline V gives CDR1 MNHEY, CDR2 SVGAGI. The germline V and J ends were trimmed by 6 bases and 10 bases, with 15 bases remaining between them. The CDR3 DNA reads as TGTGCCAGCAGGCTACAGACCCAGGAGGAGCTGTTTTTT. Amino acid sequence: CASRLQTQEELFF.

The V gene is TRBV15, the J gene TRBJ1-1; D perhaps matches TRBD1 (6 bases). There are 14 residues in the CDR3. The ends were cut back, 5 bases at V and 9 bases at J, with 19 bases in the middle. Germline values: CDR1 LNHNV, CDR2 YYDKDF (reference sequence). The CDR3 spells CATSEVSSGGKAFF. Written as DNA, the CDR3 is TGTGCCACCAGCGAGGTTAGTTCGGGGGGCAAAGCTTTCTTT.

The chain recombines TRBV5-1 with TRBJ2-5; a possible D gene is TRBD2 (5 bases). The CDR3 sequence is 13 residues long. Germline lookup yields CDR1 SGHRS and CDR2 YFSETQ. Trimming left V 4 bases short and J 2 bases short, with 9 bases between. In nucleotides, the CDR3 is TGCGCCAGCAGCATCGGGATTCAAGAGACCCAGTACTTC. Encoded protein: CASSIGIQETQYF.

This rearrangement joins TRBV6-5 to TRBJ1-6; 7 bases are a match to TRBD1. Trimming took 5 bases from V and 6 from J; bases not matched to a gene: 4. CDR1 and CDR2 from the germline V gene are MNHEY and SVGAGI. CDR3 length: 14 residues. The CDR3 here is CASSRQGSNSPLHF. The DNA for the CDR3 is TGTGCCAGCAGTCGACAGGGTTCTAATTCACCCCTCCACTTT.

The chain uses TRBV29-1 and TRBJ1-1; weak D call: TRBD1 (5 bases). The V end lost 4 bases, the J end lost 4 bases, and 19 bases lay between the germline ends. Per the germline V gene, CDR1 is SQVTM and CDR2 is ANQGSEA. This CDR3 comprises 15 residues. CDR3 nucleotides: TGCAGCGTTGCCAATTTTGTGGGGGAGGGCACTGAAGCTTTCTTT. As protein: CSVANFVGEGTEAFF.

The CDR3 DNA reads TGTGCCAGTAGTATCGGTAGATCTGAAGCTTTCTTT. Translating it yields CASSIGRSEAFF. This sequence joins TRBV19 and TRBJ1-1; D ambiguous. The CDR3 sequence is 12 residues long. Germline values: CDR1 LNHDA, CDR2 SQIVND (reference sequence). Trimming stripped 3 bases from V and 6 bases from J, with 8 bases between. Full variable domain (remainder filled in from reference TRBV19 and TRBJ1-1): DGGITQSPKYLFRKEGQNVTLSCEQNLNHDAMYWYRQDPGQGLRLIYYSQIVNDFQKGDIAEGYSVSREKKESFPLTVTSAQKNPTAFYLCASSIGRSEAFFGQGTRLTVV.

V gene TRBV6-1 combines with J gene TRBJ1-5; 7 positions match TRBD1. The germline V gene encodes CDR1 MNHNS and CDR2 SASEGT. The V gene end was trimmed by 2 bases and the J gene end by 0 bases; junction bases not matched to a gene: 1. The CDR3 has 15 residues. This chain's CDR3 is CASSEWDSSNQPQHF. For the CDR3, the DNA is TGTGCCAGCAGTGAATGGGACAGTAGCAATCAGCCCCAGCATTTT.

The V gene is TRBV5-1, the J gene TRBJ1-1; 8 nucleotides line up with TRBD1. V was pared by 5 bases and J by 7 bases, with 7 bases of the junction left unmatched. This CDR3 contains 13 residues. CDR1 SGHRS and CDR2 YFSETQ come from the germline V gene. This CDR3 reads CASRERDRGEAFF. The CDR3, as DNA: TGCGCCAGCAGGGAGAGAGACAGGGGTGAAGCTTTCTTT.

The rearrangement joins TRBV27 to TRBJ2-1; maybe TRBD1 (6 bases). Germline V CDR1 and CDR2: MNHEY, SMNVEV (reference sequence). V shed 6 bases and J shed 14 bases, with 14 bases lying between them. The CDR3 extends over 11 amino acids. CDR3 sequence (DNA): TGTGCCAGCAGAACAGACAGGAGAAAGTTCTTC. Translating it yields CASRTDRRKFF.

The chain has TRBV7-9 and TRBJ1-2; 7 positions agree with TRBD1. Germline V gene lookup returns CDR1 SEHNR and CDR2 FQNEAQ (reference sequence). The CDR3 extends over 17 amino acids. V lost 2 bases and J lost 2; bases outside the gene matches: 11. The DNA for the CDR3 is TGTGCCAGCAGCTTAAATCCGCTCGGGACAGACAACTATGGCTACACCTTC. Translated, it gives CASSLNPLGTDNYGYTF. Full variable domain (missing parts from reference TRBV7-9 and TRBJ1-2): DTGVSQNPRHKITKRGQNVTFRCDPISEHNRLYWYRQTLGQGPEFLTYFQNEAQLEKSRLLSDRFSAERPKGSFSTLEIQRTEQGDSAMYLCASSLNPLGTDNYGYTFGSGTRLTVV.

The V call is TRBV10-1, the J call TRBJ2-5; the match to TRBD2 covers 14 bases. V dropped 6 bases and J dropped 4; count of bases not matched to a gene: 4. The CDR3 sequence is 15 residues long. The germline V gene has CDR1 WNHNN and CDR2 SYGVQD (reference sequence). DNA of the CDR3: TGCGCCAGCAGCCAGGGACTAGCGGGAGTAGAGACCCAGTACTTC. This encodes CASSQGLAGVETQYF.

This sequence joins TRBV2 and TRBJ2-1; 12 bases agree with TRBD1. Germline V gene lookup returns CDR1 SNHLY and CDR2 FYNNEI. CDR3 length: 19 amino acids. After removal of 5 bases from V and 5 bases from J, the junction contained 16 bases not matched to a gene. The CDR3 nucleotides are TGTGCCAGCAGTCCACTGGGACAGGGGGCCGGGATGGGGCACAATGAGCAGTTCTTC. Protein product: CASSPLGQGAGMGHNEQFF.

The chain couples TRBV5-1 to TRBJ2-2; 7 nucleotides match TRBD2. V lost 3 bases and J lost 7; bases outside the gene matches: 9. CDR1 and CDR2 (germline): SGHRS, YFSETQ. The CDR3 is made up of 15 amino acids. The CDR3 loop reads CASSSGAGVIGELFF. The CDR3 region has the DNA TGCGCCAGCAGCTCCGGGGCGGGGGTTATCGGGGAGCTGTTTTTT.

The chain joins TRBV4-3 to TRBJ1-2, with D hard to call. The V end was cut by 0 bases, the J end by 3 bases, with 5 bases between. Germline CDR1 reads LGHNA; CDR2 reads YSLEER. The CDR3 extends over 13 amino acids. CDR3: CASSQDQDYGYTF. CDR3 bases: TGCGCCAGCAGCCAAGATCAGGACTATGGCTACACCTTC.